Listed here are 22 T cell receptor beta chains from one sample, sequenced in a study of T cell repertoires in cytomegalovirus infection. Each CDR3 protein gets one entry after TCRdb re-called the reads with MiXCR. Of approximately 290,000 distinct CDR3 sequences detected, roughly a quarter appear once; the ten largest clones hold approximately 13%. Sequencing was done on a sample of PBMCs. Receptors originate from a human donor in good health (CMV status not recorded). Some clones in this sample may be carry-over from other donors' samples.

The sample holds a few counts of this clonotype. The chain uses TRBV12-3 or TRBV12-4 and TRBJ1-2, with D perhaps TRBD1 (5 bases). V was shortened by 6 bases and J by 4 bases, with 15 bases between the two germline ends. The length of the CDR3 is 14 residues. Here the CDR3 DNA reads TGTGCCAGCAGCCAAACTCGGGACTTCTATGGCTACACCTTC. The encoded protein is CASSQTRDFYGYTF.

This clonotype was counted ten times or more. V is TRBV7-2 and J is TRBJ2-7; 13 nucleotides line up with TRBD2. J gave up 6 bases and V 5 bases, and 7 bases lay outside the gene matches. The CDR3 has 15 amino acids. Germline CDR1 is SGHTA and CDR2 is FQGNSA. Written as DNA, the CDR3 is TGTGCCAGCAGCCTCGGACTAGCGGGAGTTTCCGAGCAGTACTTC. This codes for CASSLGLAGVSEQYF.

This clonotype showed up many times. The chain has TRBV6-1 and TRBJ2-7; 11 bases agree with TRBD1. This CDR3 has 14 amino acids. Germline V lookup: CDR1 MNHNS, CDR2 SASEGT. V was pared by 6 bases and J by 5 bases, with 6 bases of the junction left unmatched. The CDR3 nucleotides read TGTGCCAGCAGATGGACAGGGGGCATGAACGAGCAGTACTTC. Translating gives CASRWTGGMNEQYF.

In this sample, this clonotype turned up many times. Here the CDR3 reads CASSRGTYQETQYF. The CDR3 region has the DNA TGTGCCAGCAGCCGTGGGACATACCAAGAGACCCAGTACTTC. V and J are TRBV7-2 and TRBJ2-5, with a tentative D call TRBD1 (6 bases). The CDR3 runs to 14 residues. CDR1 and CDR2 from the germline V gene are SGHTA and FQGNSA. The V end lost 5 bases, the J end lost 0 bases, and 10 bases lay between the germline ends.

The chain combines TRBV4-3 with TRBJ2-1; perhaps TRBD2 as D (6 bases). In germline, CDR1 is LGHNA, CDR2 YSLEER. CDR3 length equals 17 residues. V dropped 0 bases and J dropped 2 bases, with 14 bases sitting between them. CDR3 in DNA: TGCGCCAGCAGCCAAGAGTTCGGCGGGGCCGCCTACAATGAGCAGTTCTTC. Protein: CASSQEFGGAAYNEQFF.

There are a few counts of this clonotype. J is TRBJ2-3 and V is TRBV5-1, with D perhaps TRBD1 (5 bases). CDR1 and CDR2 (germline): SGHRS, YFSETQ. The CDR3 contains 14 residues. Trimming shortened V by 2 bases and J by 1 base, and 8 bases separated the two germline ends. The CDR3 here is CASSLGARTDTQYF. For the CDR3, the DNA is TGCGCCAGCAGCTTAGGGGCCCGCACAGATACGCAGTATTTT.

In DNA, the CDR3 is TGTGCCAGCAGCCATGGACTAGCAGGGTCCGGGGAGCTGTTTTTT. Residues: CASSHGLAGSGELFF. V is TRBV11-3 and J is TRBJ2-2, with 8 bases identical to TRBD2. J was trimmed by 6 bases and V by 5 bases; bases with no gene match: 8. The length of the CDR3 is 15 residues. Germline values: CDR1 SGHNT, CDR2 YENEEA.

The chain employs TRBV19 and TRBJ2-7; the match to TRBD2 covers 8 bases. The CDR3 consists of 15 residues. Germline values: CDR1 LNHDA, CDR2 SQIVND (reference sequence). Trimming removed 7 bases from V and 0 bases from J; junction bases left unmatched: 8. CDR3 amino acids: CASNRAGATSYEQYF. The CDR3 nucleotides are TGTGCCAGTAACCGAGCGGGAGCAACCTCCTACGAGCAGTACTTC.

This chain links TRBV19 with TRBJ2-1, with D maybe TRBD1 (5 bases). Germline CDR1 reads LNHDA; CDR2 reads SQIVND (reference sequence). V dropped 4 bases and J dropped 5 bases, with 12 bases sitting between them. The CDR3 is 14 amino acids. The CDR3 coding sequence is TGTGCCAGTAGTAGGGGCAGCCCCCACAATGAGCAGTTCTTC. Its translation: CASSRGSPHNEQFF.

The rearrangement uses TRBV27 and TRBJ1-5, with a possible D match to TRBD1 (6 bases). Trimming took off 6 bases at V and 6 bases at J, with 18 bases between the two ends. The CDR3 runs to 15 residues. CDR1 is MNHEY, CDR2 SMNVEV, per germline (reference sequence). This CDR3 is CASSQGQWAGQPQHF. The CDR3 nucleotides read TGTGCCAGCAGCCAAGGACAGTGGGCAGGTCAGCCCCAGCATTTT.

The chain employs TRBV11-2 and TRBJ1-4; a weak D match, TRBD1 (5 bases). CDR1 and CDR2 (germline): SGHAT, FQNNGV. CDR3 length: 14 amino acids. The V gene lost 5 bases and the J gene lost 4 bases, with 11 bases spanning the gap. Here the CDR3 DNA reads TGTGCCAGCAGCGTTGACAGAAGTAATGAAAAACTGTTTTTT. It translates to CASSVDRSNEKLFF.

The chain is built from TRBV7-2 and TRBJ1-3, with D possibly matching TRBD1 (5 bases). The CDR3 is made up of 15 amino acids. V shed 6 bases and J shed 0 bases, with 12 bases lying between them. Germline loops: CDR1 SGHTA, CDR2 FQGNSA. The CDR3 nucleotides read TGTGCCAGCAGGCGGGACCCATTCTCTGGAAACACCATATATTTT. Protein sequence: CASRRDPFSGNTIYF.

The CDR3 bases are TGCAGTGCTAGAGATCAATTAGGTGGACACCTGGATACGCAGTATTTT. Its translation is CSARDQLGGHLDTQYF. The chain combines TRBV20-1 with TRBJ2-3; tentative D call: TRBD1 (5 bases). The CDR3 has 16 residues. CDR1 is DFQATT and CDR2 is SNEGSKA in the germline V gene (reference sequence). The V and J ends lost 0 bases and 6 bases respectively, with 19 bases between them.

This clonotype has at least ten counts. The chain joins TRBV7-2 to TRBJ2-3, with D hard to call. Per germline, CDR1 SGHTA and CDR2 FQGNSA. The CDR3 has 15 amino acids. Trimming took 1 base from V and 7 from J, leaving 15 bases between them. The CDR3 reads CASSLGSSSLNTQYF. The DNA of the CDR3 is TGTGCCAGCAGCTTAGGGTCCAGTTCCCTCAATACGCAGTATTTT.

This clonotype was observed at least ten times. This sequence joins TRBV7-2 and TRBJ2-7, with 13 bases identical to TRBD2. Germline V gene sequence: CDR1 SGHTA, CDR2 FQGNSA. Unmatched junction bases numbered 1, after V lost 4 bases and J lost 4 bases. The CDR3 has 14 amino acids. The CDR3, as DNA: TGTGCCAGCAGCTGGGGACTAGCGGGATACGAGCAGTACTTC. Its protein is CASSWGLAGYEQYF.

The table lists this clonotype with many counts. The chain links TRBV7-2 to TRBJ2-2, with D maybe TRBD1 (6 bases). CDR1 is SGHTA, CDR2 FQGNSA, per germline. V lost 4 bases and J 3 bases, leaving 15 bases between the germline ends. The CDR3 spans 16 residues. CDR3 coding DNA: TGTGCCAGCAGCTCACCAGGGGCGATTCACACCGGGGAGCTGTTTTTT. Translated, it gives CASSSPGAIHTGELFF.

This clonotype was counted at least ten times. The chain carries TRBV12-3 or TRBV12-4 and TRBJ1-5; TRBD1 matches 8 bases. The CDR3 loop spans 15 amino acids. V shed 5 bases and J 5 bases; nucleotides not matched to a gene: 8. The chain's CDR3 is CASSTRDRFDQPQHF. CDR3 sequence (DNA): TGTGCCAGCAGTACCCGGGACAGGTTTGATCAGCCCCAGCATTTT.

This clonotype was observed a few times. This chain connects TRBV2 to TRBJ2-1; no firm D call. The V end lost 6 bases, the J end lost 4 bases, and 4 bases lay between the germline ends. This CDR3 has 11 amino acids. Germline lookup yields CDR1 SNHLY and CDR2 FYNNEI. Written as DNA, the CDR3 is TGTGCCAGCAGGGTGTACAATGAGCAGTTCTTC. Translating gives CASRVYNEQFF.

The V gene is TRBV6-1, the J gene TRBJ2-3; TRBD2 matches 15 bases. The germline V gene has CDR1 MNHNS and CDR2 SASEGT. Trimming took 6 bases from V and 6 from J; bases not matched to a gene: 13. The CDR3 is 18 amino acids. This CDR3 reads CASRVYSGTSGRMDTQYF. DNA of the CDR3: TGTGCCAGCAGAGTATACTCCGGGACTAGCGGGAGGATGGATACGCAGTATTTT.

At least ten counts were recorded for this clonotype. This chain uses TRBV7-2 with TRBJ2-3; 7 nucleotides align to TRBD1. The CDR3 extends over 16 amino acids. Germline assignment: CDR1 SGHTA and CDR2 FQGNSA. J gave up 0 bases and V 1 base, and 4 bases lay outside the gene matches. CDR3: CASSLGEGGSTDTQYF. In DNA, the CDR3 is TGTGCCAGCAGCTTAGGAGAAGGGGGCAGCACAGATACGCAGTATTTT.

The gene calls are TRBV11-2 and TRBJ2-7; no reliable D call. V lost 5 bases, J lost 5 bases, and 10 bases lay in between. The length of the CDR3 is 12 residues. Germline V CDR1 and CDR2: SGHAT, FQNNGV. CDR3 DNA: TGTGCCAGCAGCCCCAGGTGGCACGAGCAGTACTTC. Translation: CASSPRWHEQYF.

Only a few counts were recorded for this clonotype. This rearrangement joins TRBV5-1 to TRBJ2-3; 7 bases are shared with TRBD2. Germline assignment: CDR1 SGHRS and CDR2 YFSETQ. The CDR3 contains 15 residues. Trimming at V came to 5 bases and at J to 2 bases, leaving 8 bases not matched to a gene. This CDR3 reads CASSSAGSNTDTQYF. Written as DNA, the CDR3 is TGCGCCAGCAGTTCAGCGGGGTCTAACACAGATACGCAGTATTTT.